This TCR beta chain was captured in a study of CD8 T cells in ankylosing spondylitis. TCRdb re-called the 5' RACE reads through MiXCR, storing one row per CDR3 protein. This sample yields 350,000 to 550,000 distinct CDR3 sequences, of which roughly a quarter are seen a single time; about 0.9% belongs to the top ten. This clonotype turned up a few times. What it binds is unknown. Overall study findings and caveats: What appeared characteristic of ankylosing spondylitis blood was a TCR beta motif of several highly homologous variants. Earlier studies detected some motif variants in reactive arthritis synovial fluid and blood. Matched ankylosing spondylitis synovial fluid reportedly showed significant enrichment of disease-linked clones.

This receptor was identified in a male donor with ankylosing spondylitis. Material for sequencing was blood, either unsorted or a sorted T cell fraction (not recorded which).

The CDR3 bases are TGTGCCAGCAGTTCGGATACGCGCCTGCAGTACGTC. Encoded protein: CASSSDTRLQYV. The rearrangement joins TRBV6-6 to TRBJ2-7; D not resolved. V was clipped by 4 bases and J by 9 bases, with 13 bases between them. This CDR3 region has 12 residues. The germline CDR1 and CDR2 sequences are MNHNY and SVGAGI (reference sequence).